This T cell receptor beta chain was sequenced in a study of T cells in Graves' hyperthyroidism and ophthalmopathy. Study-level results: Most thyroid clonotypes with frequency above 0.001 were detected in blood. Model output signaled ophthalmopathy a median approximately 6 months ahead of onset. Ophthalmopathy was separated from stable hyperthyroidism by a 13 V-J model.

Turning to this clonotype: The antigen remains unidentified.

Thyroid ultrasound, orbital computed tomography, clinical symptoms, and serum thyroxine and TRAb underpinned diagnoses. This CDR3 contains 16 residues. The germline gives CDR1 DFQATT, CDR2 SNEGSKA (reference sequence). Trimming removed 1 base at V and 8 bases at J, with 20 bases between. TCR beta CDR3 regions were amplified from RNA transcripts. An initial round of RT-PCR targeting the TCR CDR3 relied on the HTBI primer set. TCRdb processed the multiplex PCR reads anew with MiXCR; each CDR3 protein has one entry. The sample has roughly 380,000 distinct CDR3 sequences, approximately 15% seen once; the top ten hold approximately 11%.

Input material: blood. The genes are TRBV20-1 and TRBJ1-4; D uncertain. This receptor was identified in a woman aged 55-69 years with Graves' hyperthyroidism. Here the CDR3 DNA reads TGCAGTGCTAGAGGGGTCTACGGGGATCTTATGGAAAAACTGTTTTTT. It yields the protein CSARGVYGDLMEKLFF.